The present TCR beta chain was sequenced within a study of identical twins. General observations from the study: Out-of-frame beta chain sequences displayed weaker excess sharing between twins.

The authors used template switching to add a universal primer site and gave cDNA unique molecular identifiers. TCRdb re-called the 5' RACE reads with MiXCR, one entry per CDR3 protein. The sample holds 450,000 or so distinct CDR3 sequences, roughly an eighth seen once. Only a few counts were recorded for this clonotype. The antigen remains undetermined. V lost 4 bases and J 2 bases, leaving 7 bases between the germline ends. This CDR3 has 13 residues. Germline lookup yields CDR1 SGHRS and CDR2 YFSETQ. These data also featured in a second study, about yellow fever vaccine responses in identical twins.

V and J are TRBV5-1 and TRBJ2-1; D ambiguous. Sequencing was performed on CD4+ T cells sorted from blood. This TCR was recovered from a woman aged 18-29 years in good health. DNA for the CDR3: TGCGCCAGCAGCACTGCCACCTACAATGAGCAGTTCTTC. It codes for CASSTATYNEQFF.